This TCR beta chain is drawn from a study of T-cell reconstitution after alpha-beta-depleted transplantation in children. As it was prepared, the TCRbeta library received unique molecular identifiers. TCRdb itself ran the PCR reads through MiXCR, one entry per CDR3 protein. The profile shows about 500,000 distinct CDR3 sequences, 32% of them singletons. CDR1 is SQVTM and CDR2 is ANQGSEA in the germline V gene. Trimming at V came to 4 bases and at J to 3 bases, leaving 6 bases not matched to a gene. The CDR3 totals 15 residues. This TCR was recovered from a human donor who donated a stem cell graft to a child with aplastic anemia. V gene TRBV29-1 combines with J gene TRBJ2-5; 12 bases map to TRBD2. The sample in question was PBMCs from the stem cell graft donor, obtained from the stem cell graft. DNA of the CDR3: TGCAGCGTTGGCTGGCTAGCGGGAGGGAAAGAGACCCAGTACTTC. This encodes CSVGWLAGGKETQYF.